Included here is one TCR beta chain sequence, with context. Its specificity is not known. The sample belongs to a study of T cell responses to AZD1222 COVID-19 vaccine. This CDR3 has 12 residues. Trimming cost V 5 bases and J 14 bases, with 13 bases left between them. Germline V gene sequence: CDR1 MNHEY, CDR2 SMNVEV (reference sequence). General study findings and limits: Among the donors, most were white British and more were female, and clonal diversity was possibly underestimated.

Here immunoSEQ multiplex PCR was the method, and the copy in TCRdb shows in-frame clones only, minus some. The repertoire includes more than 100,000 clones, over 90% of them detected once, and 5.4% sits in the top ten. This rearrangement joins TRBV27 to TRBJ1-6; D uncertain. This receptor was taken from an adult in good health. Source: peripheral blood, taken on day 0 of AZD1222 vaccination. CDR3 protein: CASSGPGSTLHF. DNA for the CDR3: TGTGCCAGCAGTGGCCCCGGTTCGACCCTCCACTTT.